This T cell receptor (beta chain) was captured in a study of blood T cell repertoires in COVID-19. The CDR3 extends over 16 amino acids. The junction had 8 bases not matched to a gene; V was cut back by 4 bases and J by 5 bases. CDR1 and CDR2 from the germline V gene are SGHNT and YYREEE (reference sequence). Only in-frame clones appear in the TCRdb table, and some are missing; sequencing was by immunoSEQ multiplex PCR. The repertoire holds 100,000 to 150,000 clones, with about four fifths as singletons. The TCR comes from a woman in her fifties or sixties with acute or convalescent COVID-19. The chain carries TRBV5-4 and TRBJ2-2; TRBD2 agrees at 10 bases. The sample consisted of peripheral blood. The CDR3 region has the DNA TGTGCCAGCAGCCCAAGGAGCGGGGGGGCTACCGGGGAGCTGTTTTTT. This translates into CASSPRSGGATGELFF.